The clone carrying this TCR beta chain was picked up a small number of times. The antigen is not known. This entry is derived from a study of STAT3 mutations in large granular lymphocyte leukemia. About the research overall: 40% of treated T-LGLL patients showed hematologic response to immunosuppression. Study conclusions and caveats: Treatment regimens differed across patients between samplings. Every T-cell large granular lymphocyte leukemia patient had at least one immunodominant TCR beta clonotype.

The repertoire was sequenced with immunoSEQ multiplex PCR; TCRdb's copy has only in-frame clones and lacks some. The table shows approximately 31,000 clones, with approximately 86% occurring only once. The germline CDR1 and CDR2 sequences are MNHEY and SVGAGI. Between the trimmed V and J ends, which lost 2 bases and 0 bases, there was a span of 11 bases. The CDR3 contains 15 residues. V is TRBV6-5 and J is TRBJ2-7, with D unresolved. Sequenced input: peripheral blood mononuclear cells. This receptor was identified in a man between 60 and 70 years old with T-cell large granular lymphocyte leukemia. Some clones in this sample may be carry-over from other donors' samples. In nucleotides, the CDR3 is TGTGCCAGCAGTTACCAGCGCCTGAGCTCCTACGAGCAGTACTTC. Its protein is CASSYQRLSSYEQYF.